Following are 25 T cell receptor beta chains from one sample sequenced in a study of CD8+CD57+ T cells in acquired aplastic anemia. Genomic DNA was employed as the template in profiling TCR beta VDJ and CDR3. Each CDR3 protein is one row after TCRdb ran MiXCR on the reads. The table lists 300,000 or so distinct CDR3 sequences, 55% to 60% of them singletons, with roughly 8% in the top ten. The sequencing sample was made of sorted CD4+, CD8+, or CD8+CD57+ T cells (not recorded which) from PBMCs. These receptors all stem from a human donor with severe aplastic anemia or a healthy control (not recorded which).

This chain links TRBV10-1 with TRBJ2-1, with 9 bases identical to TRBD1. V shed 4 bases, J shed 12 bases, and the junction held 4 bases outside the gene matches. Germline V gene sequence: CDR1 WNHNN, CDR2 SYGVQD (reference sequence). CDR3 length equals 12 residues. CDR3 in amino acids: CASSAPGQGQFF. The DNA for the CDR3 is TGCGCCAGCAGTGCACCGGGACAGGGGCAGTTCTTC.

V gene TRBV5-1 combines with J gene TRBJ1-3; D possibly corresponds to TRBD1 (5 bases). Germline lookup yields CDR1 SGHRS and CDR2 YFSETQ. With 5 bases removed from V and 7 bases from J, the gap between germline ends came to 13 bases. CDR3 size: 13 residues. The CDR3 coding sequence is TGCGCCAGCAGGAGGGACGTAATGAACACCATATATTTT. This encodes CASRRDVMNTIYF.

The chain has TRBV10-2 and TRBJ2-6; unclear D gene. V shed 4 bases and J shed 3 bases, with 10 bases lying between them. The CDR3 contains 15 residues. Germline V lookup: CDR1 WSHSY, CDR2 SAAADI. In DNA, the CDR3 is TGCGCCAGCAGTGTTGGAGTATATGGGGCCAACGTCCTGACTTTC. This encodes CASSVGVYGANVLTF.

CDR3 sequence: CAHGSGDNEQYF. The CDR3 bases are TGTGCCCATGGATCGGGGGACAACGAGCAGTACTTC. The chain links TRBV10-3 to TRBJ2-7, with D perhaps matching TRBD1 or TRBD2 (6 bases each). In germline, CDR1 is ENHRY, CDR2 SYGVKD. V dropped 11 bases and J dropped 5 bases, with 16 bases sitting between them. The CDR3 is made up of 12 amino acids.

This clonotype was recorded many times. This rearrangement joins TRBV9 to TRBJ1-6; 9 bases match TRBD1. CDR1 is SGDLS, CDR2 YYNGEE, per germline. Trimming cost V 3 bases and J 0 bases; bases outside gene matches: 7. CDR3 length: 18 amino acids. The CDR3 here is CASSAGQGSSSYNSPLHF. CDR3 nucleotide sequence: TGTGCCAGCAGCGCCGGACAGGGGTCGAGCTCCTATAATTCACCCCTCCACTTT.

The chain employs TRBV7-8 and TRBJ2-5; TRBD1 matches at 10 bases. V dropped 3 bases and J dropped 5; count of bases not matched to a gene: 6. This CDR3 comprises 15 residues. Looked up from germline, CDR1 is SGHVS and CDR2 is FQNEAQ. The CDR3 nucleotides are TGTGCCAGCAGCTTTGGACAGGGGGAGGTTGAGACCCAGTACTTC. As protein: CASSFGQGEVETQYF.

The rearrangement joins TRBV7-8 to TRBJ2-1; D tentatively fits TRBD1 or TRBD2 (6 bases each). This CDR3 is built from 13 residues. Germline assignment: CDR1 SGHVS and CDR2 FQNEAQ. V was clipped by 6 bases and J by 6 bases, with 12 bases between them. CDR3: CASRQGGGNEQFF. The CDR3 nucleotides are TGTGCCAGCAGACAGGGAGGAGGCAATGAGCAGTTCTTC. The full variable domain, its missing parts supplied by reference TRBV7-8 and TRBJ2-1, is GAGVSQSPRYKVAKRGQDVALRCDPISGHVSLFWYQQALGQGPEFLTYFQNEAQLDKSGLPSDRFFAERPEGSVSTLKIQRTQQEDSAVYLCASRQGGGNEQFFGPGTRLTVL.

This clonotype showed up many times. The chain employs TRBV12-3 or TRBV12-4 and TRBJ2-7; either TRBD1 or TRBD2 may supply D (5 bases each). The CDR3 totals 14 residues. V was cut by 1 base and J by 2 bases, with 9 bases left in between. The chain's CDR3 is CASSLGGDAYEQYF. The CDR3 nucleotides read TGTGCCAGCAGTTTAGGAGGGGATGCCTACGAGCAGTACTTC.

The sample holds a few counts of this clonotype. The chain employs TRBV3-1 and TRBJ1-3; 7 bases align to TRBD1. CDR1 and CDR2 (germline): LGHDT, YNNKEL (reference sequence). V was pared by 5 bases and J by 2 bases, with 6 bases of the junction left unmatched. The CDR3 spans 15 residues. CDR3 amino acids: CASSIRTGPGNTIYF. The CDR3 DNA is TGTGCCAGCAGCATAAGGACAGGCCCTGGAAACACCATATATTTT.

This chain joins TRBV19 and TRBJ2-7; TRBD1 is a possible D gene (6 bases). Germline V gene lookup returns CDR1 LNHDA and CDR2 SQIVND (reference sequence). CDR3 length equals 15 residues. Between the trimmed V and J ends, which lost 6 bases and 7 bases, there was a span of 22 bases. The CDR3, as DNA: TGTGCCAGTAGAGCGGAATTGACAGGTCAATCAGAGCAGTACTTC. Its translation: CASRAELTGQSEQYF. Full variable domain (outside the CDR3, taken from reference TRBV19 and TRBJ2-7): DGGITQSPKYLFRKEGQNVTLSCEQNLNHDAMYWYRQDPGQGLRLIYYSQIVNDFQKGDIAEGYSVSREKKESFPLTVTSAQKNPTAFYLCASRAELTGQSEQYFGPGTRLTVT.

This clonotype occurred many times. The rearrangement joins TRBV9 to TRBJ1-2, with TRBD1 matching 7 bases. The V segment lost 0 bases and the J segment 3 bases; nucleotides outside the gene matches: 8. CDR3 length equals 16 residues. Germline V gives CDR1 SGDLS, CDR2 YYNGEE. The CDR3 region has the DNA TGTGCCAGCAGCGTAGCTCGGCAGGGGGAATACTATGGCTACACCTTC. This codes for CASSVARQGEYYGYTF.

This chain uses TRBV7-8 with TRBJ1-1, with TRBD1 as a possible D gene (6 bases). Germline V lookup: CDR1 SGHVS, CDR2 FQNEAQ. Trimming pared 0 bases from V and 1 base from J, leaving 21 bases between. CDR3 size: 19 residues. CDR3 in amino acids: CASSLAGVVDSRKNTEAFF. The CDR3 coding sequence is TGTGCCAGCAGCTTAGCGGGGGTGGTGGACAGTAGGAAGAACACTGAAGCTTTCTTT.

The J gene is TRBJ2-5, the V gene TRBV24-1; the D gene is possibly TRBD1 (5 bases). V was shortened by 5 bases and J by 0 bases, with 15 bases between the two germline ends. Germline CDR1 KGHDR, CDR2 SFDVKD. There are 16 residues in the CDR3. This CDR3 reads CATSGHQKGYQETQYF. The CDR3 nucleotides are TGTGCCACCAGTGGCCACCAAAAGGGGTACCAAGAGACCCAGTACTTC.

The chain joins TRBV20-1 to TRBJ2-3, with a tentative D call TRBD1 (5 bases). CDR3 length equals 14 residues. Looked up from germline, CDR1 is DFQATT and CDR2 is SNEGSKA (reference sequence). Trimming pared 1 base from V and 3 bases from J, leaving 11 bases between. CDR3 residues: CSARGGPKTDTQYF. Written as DNA, the CDR3 is TGCAGTGCTAGAGGGGGCCCGAAAACAGATACGCAGTATTTT.

This clonotype has at least ten counts. The genes are TRBV27 and TRBJ2-7; TRBD1 might be the D (6 bases). V was cut by 2 bases and J by 4 bases, with 9 bases left in between. Germline lookup yields CDR1 MNHEY and CDR2 SMNVEV (reference sequence). The CDR3 covers 13 residues. The CDR3 DNA is TGTGCCAGCAGTTTAGCGCAGGGGTACGAGCAGTACTTC. This gives the protein CASSLAQGYEQYF.

This chain joins TRBV2 and TRBJ2-1; 8 bases are a match to TRBD2. There are 15 residues in the CDR3. V dropped 8 bases and J dropped 3; count of bases not matched to a gene: 9. CDR1 and CDR2 from the germline V gene are SNHLY and FYNNEI. This CDR3 reads CASPGGELDYNEQFF. DNA for the CDR3: TGTGCCAGCCCGGGGGGGGAATTAGACTACAATGAGCAGTTCTTC. Complete variable domain (other parts from reference TRBV2 and TRBJ2-1): EPEVTQTPSHQVTQMGQEVILRCVPISNHLYFYWYRQILGQKVEFLVSFYNNEISEKSEIFDDQFSVERPDGSNFTLKIRSTKLEDSAMYFCASPGGELDYNEQFFGPGTRLTVL.

This clonotype has a handful of counts. The chain uses TRBV29-1 and TRBJ1-4; TRBD1 matches 7 bases. This CDR3 contains 12 residues. Trimming removed 5 bases from V and 6 bases from J; junction bases left unmatched: 3. Germline V lookup: CDR1 SQVTM, CDR2 ANQGSEA. This CDR3 reads CSVHRGDEKLFF. In DNA, the CDR3 is TGCAGCGTTCACAGGGGAGATGAAAAACTGTTTTTT.

The genes are TRBV12-5 and TRBJ2-5; D is ambiguous. From germline, CDR1 is LGHNT and CDR2 FRNRAP. The length of the CDR3 is 15 residues. The V end was cut by 1 base, the J end by 5 bases, with 14 bases between. The CDR3 loop is CASGLGVGVGETQYF. Here the CDR3 DNA reads TGTGCTAGTGGTTTGGGGGTTGGTGTTGGGGAGACCCAGTACTTC.

CDR3 residues: CSALAGQDLREQYF. DNA for the CDR3: TGCAGTGCTTTAGCCGGACAGGATCTTCGGGAGCAGTACTTC. The chain links TRBV20-1 to TRBJ2-7, with TRBD1 matching over 7 bases. V trimming: 5 bases; J trimming: 7 bases; junction bases outside the gene matches: 14. CDR1 is DFQATT, CDR2 SNEGSKA, per germline (reference sequence). The CDR3 extends over 14 amino acids.

The table lists this clonotype with a few counts. The CDR3 loop reads CASSISSDAYEQYF. Here the CDR3 DNA reads TGTGCCAGTAGTATTTCGTCGGACGCCTACGAGCAGTACTTC. The V gene is TRBV19, the J gene TRBJ2-7; D uncertain. Trimming shortened V by 3 bases and J by 2 bases, and 11 bases separated the two germline ends. Looked up from germline, CDR1 is LNHDA and CDR2 is SQIVND (reference sequence). There are 14 residues in the CDR3.

The chain employs TRBV25-1 and TRBJ1-1; D uncertain. The CDR3 contains 11 residues. CDR1 is MGHDK, CDR2 SYGVNS, per germline. The germline V and J ends were trimmed by 3 bases and 10 bases, with 9 bases remaining between them. The CDR3 is CASSEEDRAFF. The CDR3 DNA reads TGTGCCAGCAGTGAGGAAGATAGAGCTTTCTTT.

This clonotype was seen repeatedly, ten times or more. The chain uses TRBV28 and TRBJ1-5; D remains ambiguous. Germline V lookup: CDR1 MDHEN, CDR2 SYDVKM. Trimming pared 8 bases from V and 2 bases from J, leaving 7 bases between. The CDR3 spans 12 residues. The CDR3 loop is CASGSGNQPQHF. The CDR3 bases are TGTGCCAGCGGGAGCGGCAATCAGCCCCAGCATTTT.

J is TRBJ2-5 and V is TRBV7-9; 9 bases are a match to TRBD1. The CDR3 sequence is 15 residues long. Looked up from germline, CDR1 is SEHNR and CDR2 is FQNEAQ (reference sequence). Trimming cost V 3 bases and J 5 bases; bases outside gene matches: 7. Here the CDR3 reads CASSLFAGTGETQYF. In nucleotides, the CDR3 is TGTGCCAGCAGCTTGTTTGCCGGGACAGGGGAGACCCAGTACTTC.

This clonotype was picked up one time. The chain uses TRBV7-9 and TRBJ2-7; 9 bases are a match to TRBD1. The germline V gene has CDR1 SEHNR and CDR2 FQNEAQ (reference sequence). This CDR3 comprises 18 residues. Trimming at V came to 0 bases and at J to 4 bases, leaving 13 bases not matched to a gene. The CDR3 sequence: CASSLAITIRDRDYEQYF. The CDR3, as DNA: TGTGCCAGCAGCTTAGCGATAACCATTCGGGACAGGGATTACGAGCAGTACTTC.

This clonotype showed up just a few times. The V gene is TRBV15, the J gene TRBJ1-6; D gene unclear. V lost 1 base and J lost 10, with 20 bases in between. The germline V gene has CDR1 LNHNV and CDR2 YYDKDF (reference sequence). The CDR3 loop spans 17 amino acids. The CDR3 DNA reads TGTGCCACCAGCAGAGGGGCACTGTGGGAGGCAGAATCACCCCTCCACTTT. It yields the protein CATSRGALWEAESPLHF.